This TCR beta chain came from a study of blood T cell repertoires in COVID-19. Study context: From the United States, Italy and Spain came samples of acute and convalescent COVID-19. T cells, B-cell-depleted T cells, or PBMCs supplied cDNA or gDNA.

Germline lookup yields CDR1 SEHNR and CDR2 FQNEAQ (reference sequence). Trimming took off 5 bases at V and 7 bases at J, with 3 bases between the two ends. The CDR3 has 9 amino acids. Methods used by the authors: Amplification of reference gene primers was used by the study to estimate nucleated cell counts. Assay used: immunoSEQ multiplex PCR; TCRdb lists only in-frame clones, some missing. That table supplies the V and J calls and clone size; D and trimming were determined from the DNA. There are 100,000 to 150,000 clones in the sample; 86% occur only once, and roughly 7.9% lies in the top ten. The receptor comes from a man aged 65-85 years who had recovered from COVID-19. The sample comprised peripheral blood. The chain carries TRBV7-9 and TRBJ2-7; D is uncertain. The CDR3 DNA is TGTGCCAGCAGCCTAGAGCAGTACTTC. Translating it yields CASSLEQYF. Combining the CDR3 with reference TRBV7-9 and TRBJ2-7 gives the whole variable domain DTGVSQNPRHKITKRGQNVTFRCDPISEHNRLYWYRQTLGQGPEFLTYFQNEAQLEKSRLLSDRFSAERPKGSFSTLEIQRTEQGDSAMYLCASSLEQYFGPGTRLTVT.